One and the same sample provided the 5 T cell receptor beta chains below, sequenced in a study of beta chain features in type 1 diabetes. Every isolated RNA sample was fully reverse transcribed, so sequencing captured expressed TCRB transcripts. TCRdb keeps only in-frame clones here, not all; method: immunoSEQ multiplex PCR. The data hold more than 300,000 clones, with roughly 8% observed a single time. Sequenced input: central memory CD4+ T cells from blood. The receptors here all came from a woman younger than 30 in good health.

As DNA, the CDR3 is TGTGCCAGCAGCTTATCTCCAATCAATGAGCAGTTCTTC. This encodes CASSLSPINEQFF. The rearrangement links TRBV11-2 to TRBJ2-1; D unresolved. The length of the CDR3 is 13 residues. Trimming removed 2 bases from V and 6 bases from J, with 8 bases in between. Germline V gives CDR1 SGHAT, CDR2 FQNNGV.

This clone has just a few counts. The CDR3: CASRKGVTGANVLTF. The CDR3 DNA follows: TGTGCCAGCAGAAAAGGGGTGACGGGGGCCAACGTCCTGACTTTC. The chain carries TRBV6-5 and TRBJ2-6; possibly TRBD1 for D (5 bases). Per the germline V gene, CDR1 is MNHEY and CDR2 is SVGAGI. The CDR3 totals 15 residues. The V and J ends lost 6 bases and 4 bases respectively, with 13 bases between them.

V gene TRBV15 combines with J gene TRBJ2-1, with D perhaps matching TRBD2 (6 bases). V was cut by 0 bases and J by 3 bases, with 9 bases left in between. Germline assignment: CDR1 LNHNV and CDR2 YYDKDF (reference sequence). The CDR3 totals 15 residues. The CDR3 DNA reads TGTGCCACCAGCAGAGATGTCGGGAGCTACAATGAGCAGTTCTTC. Encoded protein: CATSRDVGSYNEQFF. Based on the CDR3 plus reference TRBV15 and TRBJ2-1, the full variable domain is DAMVIQNPRYQVTQFGKPVTLSCSQTLNHNVMYWYQQKSSQAPKLLFHYYDKDFNNEADTPDNFQSRRPNTSFCFLDIRSPGLGDTAMYLCATSRDVGSYNEQFFGPGTRLTVL.

On this clone: The same CDR3 is also encoded by other DNA sequences in this sample. The chain carries TRBV29-1 and TRBJ1-2; D call uncertain. V lost 3 bases and J lost 4, with 9 bases in between. CDR1 and CDR2 from the germline V gene are SQVTM and ANQGSEA. The CDR3 covers 12 residues. CDR3 region: CSVEGGLYGYTF. In nucleotides, the CDR3 is TGCAGCGTTGAGGGCGGACTCTATGGCTACACCTTC.

This clone showed up many times. The chain employs TRBV27 and TRBJ2-7, with 7 bases lining up with TRBD1. Germline trimming cut 6 bases from V and 5 bases from J; bases unmatched to any gene: 7. Germline-derived CDR1 and CDR2 are MNHEY and SMNVEV (reference sequence). The CDR3 spans 13 residues. The CDR3 DNA reads TGTGCCAGCAGGGGACAGAACGAAGACGAGCAGTACTTC. Amino acids: CASRGQNEDEQYF.